This entry lists 14 T cell receptor beta chains sequenced from one sample in a study of a mutant IDH1 vaccine in newly diagnosed glioma. The data were produced by immunoSEQ multiplex PCR, yet TCRdb's version contains in-frame clones alone and is incomplete. The sample has fewer than 40,000 clones, about 86% seen once. Antigens of these TCRs are unknown. The time point here: week 47, end of study. Each dose delivered 300 ug of mutant IDH1 20-mer peptide subcutaneously with imiquimod. The source was PBMCs, collected from a glioma patient whose treatment included an IDH1 peptide vaccine. The receptors here all came from a man under 40 with glioma.

The chain carries TRBV28 and TRBJ2-7; TRBD2 aligns across 8 bases. Germline lookup yields CDR1 MDHEN and CDR2 SYDVKM. This CDR3 has 15 amino acids. Trimming took 5 bases from V and 4 from J; bases not matched to a gene: 10. The CDR3 coding sequence is TGTGCCAGCAGTCTCACTAGCGGACAGTCTTACGAGCAGTACTTC. It yields the protein CASSLTSGQSYEQYF.

The CDR3 nucleotides read TGTGCCAGCAGTGAAAGTCCAGGGGCCCCCTACGAGCAGTACTTC. Its translation: CASSESPGAPYEQYF. This chain connects TRBV6-1 to TRBJ2-7; D perhaps matches TRBD1 (6 bases). The CDR3 is made up of 15 amino acids. Trimming stripped 2 bases from V and 2 bases from J, with 13 bases between. Germline values: CDR1 MNHNS, CDR2 SASEGT.

The table lists this clone with a count of one. V usage is TRBV7-2 and J usage is TRBJ1-4; D not certain. V gave up 4 bases and J gave up 0 bases, with 3 bases separating them. The CDR3 consists of 13 residues. Per germline, CDR1 SGHTA and CDR2 FQGNSA. The CDR3 spells CASSSATNEKLFF. CDR3 in DNA: TGTGCCAGCAGCTCTGCAACTAATGAAAAACTGTTTTTT. The complete variable domain, with remaining parts taken from reference TRBV7-2 and TRBJ1-4, reads GAGVSQSPSNKVTEKGKDVELRCDPISGHTALYWYRQSLGQGLEFLIYFQGNSAPDKSGLPSDRFSAERTGGSVSTLTIQRTQQEDSAVYLCASSSATNEKLFFGSGTQLSVL.

This chain links TRBV6-1 with TRBJ1-1; 8 positions agree with TRBD1. V lost 4 bases, J lost 3 bases, and 13 bases stayed unmatched. The CDR3 is made up of 17 amino acids. Germline V lookup: CDR1 MNHNS, CDR2 SASEGT. DNA of the CDR3: TGTGCCAGCAGTGGCAGGGAACGGACAGGGCCGCACACTGAAGCTTTCTTT. It specifies CASSGRERTGPHTEAFF.

The chain links TRBV6-5 to TRBJ2-2; D remains unclear. Per germline, CDR1 MNHEY and CDR2 SVGAGI. The CDR3 consists of 16 residues. V shed 2 bases and J shed 4 bases, with 14 bases lying between them. DNA of the CDR3: TGTGCCAGCAGTTACAGCCTTCTCCTGGCCACCGGGGAGCTGTTTTTT. Amino acids: CASSYSLLLATGELFF.

This clone was recorded only once. The chain couples TRBV27 to TRBJ2-1; 11 nucleotides line up with TRBD2. J was trimmed by 4 bases and V by 3 bases; bases with no gene match: 5. The CDR3 sequence is 16 residues long. Germline CDR1 MNHEY, CDR2 SMNVEV (reference sequence). The CDR3 DNA reads TGTGCCAGCAGTTTCTCGGGACTAGCGGATTACAATGAGCAGTTCTTC. It encodes CASSFSGLADYNEQFF.

This sequence joins TRBV5-8 and TRBJ2-7; no firm D call. CDR1 is SGHTS, CDR2 YDEGEE, per germline. The CDR3 extends over 15 amino acids. V lost 4 bases, J lost 6 bases, and 20 bases lay in between. This CDR3 reads CASSLSGLISREQYF. For the CDR3, the DNA is TGTGCCAGCAGCCTCTCCGGGCTAATCAGTCGCGAGCAGTACTTC.

The rearrangement joins TRBV14 to TRBJ1-1; possibly TRBD1 for D (6 bases). The CDR3 length is 15 residues. Looked up from germline, CDR1 is SGHDN and CDR2 is FVKESK. The V end was cut by 0 bases, the J end by 7 bases, with 15 bases between. The CDR3 loop is CASSQDWGTQGEAFF. In nucleotides, the CDR3 is TGTGCCAGCAGCCAAGATTGGGGGACACAAGGTGAAGCTTTCTTT.

V gene TRBV6-1 combines with J gene TRBJ1-2; the D is unclear. This CDR3 has 14 residues. CDR1 MNHNS and CDR2 SASEGT come from the germline V gene. Trimming cost V 4 bases and J 9 bases, with 18 bases left between them. The CDR3 coding sequence is TGTGCCAGCAGTGGGAGTAGCGTCTCCAATAGCTACACCTTC. Translation gives CASSGSSVSNSYTF.

The rearrangement links TRBV6-5 to TRBJ1-2, with a tentative D call TRBD1 (5 bases). Trimming took 0 bases from V and 11 from J, leaving 13 bases between them. From germline, CDR1 is MNHEY and CDR2 SVGAGI. The CDR3 is 13 residues long. CDR3 residues: CASSYSAGKSYTF. In nucleotides, the CDR3 is TGTGCCAGCAGTTACTCGGCAGGGAAAAGTTACACCTTC.

V and J are TRBV15 and TRBJ1-3; no reliable D call. V was shortened by 0 bases and J by 4 bases, with 16 bases between the two germline ends. The germline V gene encodes CDR1 LNHNV and CDR2 YYDKDF (reference sequence). CDR3 size: 17 residues. The CDR3 protein is CATSRERSGAWGNTIYF. In nucleotides, the CDR3 is TGTGCCACCAGCAGAGAAAGATCCGGCGCATGGGGAAACACCATATATTTT.

The genes are TRBV5-1 and TRBJ1-4; D remains unclear. There are 13 residues in the CDR3. From germline, CDR1 is SGHRS and CDR2 YFSETQ. Between the trimmed V and J ends, which lost 4 bases and 1 base, there was a span of 5 bases. The CDR3 nucleotides read TGCGCCAGCAGCGGAGAAACTAATGAAAAACTGTTTTTT. Encoded protein: CASSGETNEKLFF.

This sequence joins TRBV7-3 and TRBJ2-5; D is perhaps TRBD1 (6 bases). Trimming cost V 5 bases and J 2 bases, with 12 bases left between them. This CDR3 spans 14 amino acids. The germline V gene has CDR1 SGHTA and CDR2 FQGTGA. DNA for the CDR3: TGTGCCAGCAGCGCCACAGGGATGCAAGAGACCCAGTACTTC. Amino acid sequence: CASSATGMQETQYF.

V usage is TRBV9 and J usage is TRBJ1-1; TRBD1 matches 7 bases. CDR3 length equals 15 residues. Germline lookup yields CDR1 SGDLS and CDR2 YYNGEE. After removal of 1 base from V and 5 bases from J, the junction contained 8 bases not matched to a gene. CDR3: CASSVSNRGFTEAFF. CDR3 in DNA: TGTGCCAGCAGCGTATCTAACAGGGGCTTTACTGAAGCTTTCTTT.